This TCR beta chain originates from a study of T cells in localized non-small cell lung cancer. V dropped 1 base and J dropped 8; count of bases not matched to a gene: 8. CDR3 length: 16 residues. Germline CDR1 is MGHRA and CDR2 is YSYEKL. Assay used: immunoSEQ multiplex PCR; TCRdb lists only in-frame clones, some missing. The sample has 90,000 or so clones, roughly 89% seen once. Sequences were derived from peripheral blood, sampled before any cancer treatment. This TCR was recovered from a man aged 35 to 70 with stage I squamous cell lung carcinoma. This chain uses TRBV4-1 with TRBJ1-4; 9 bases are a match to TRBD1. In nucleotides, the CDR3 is TGCGCCAGCAGCCAAGGCGGGACAGGGAGGATGGAAAAACTGTTTTTT. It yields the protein CASSQGGTGRMEKLFF.